This paragraph reports one TCR beta chain. Antigen specificity is unknown. Profiled with immunoSEQ multiplex PCR; TCRdb holds only in-frame clones, not every one. The sample yields roughly 1,800,000 clones, about 95% seen once. It was CD45RO-negative cells, positively selected for CCR7, that made up naive CD8 cells, with terminally differentiated effector memory CD45RA+ cells excluded. The entry originates in a study of shared clonotypes between healthy human individuals. Study results and caveats: The diversity represented, both genetic and in exposure history, was limited by few donors. Some clonotypes were shared by all four sorted-subset donors, while others were not shared. The non-shared ones had lower generation probabilities than the shared ones.

Germline CDR1 is SGDLS and CDR2 is YYNGEE. CDR3 length: 16 amino acids. V lost 0 bases and J lost 4, with 17 bases in between. Sequencing was done on a sample of naive CD8+ T cells sorted from blood. The TCR originated in a man younger than 35 in good health. This chain links TRBV9 with TRBJ2-7; D is possibly TRBD2 (6 bases). The CDR3 spells CASSVATGRERYEQYF. In DNA form, the CDR3 reads TGTGCCAGCAGCGTAGCTACCGGCCGGGAGCGGTACGAGCAGTACTTC.